These 17 T cell receptor beta chains were all obtained from the same sample, sequenced in a study of human T cells and chemical hapten exposure. TCRdb passed the RACE reads through MiXCR, listing each CDR3 protein once. The sample shows about 42,000 distinct CDR3 sequences, 8% to 9.5% of them seen only once. The time point denotes: patch test 2, 6 weeks after DPC sensitization. The treatment is: therapeutic diphenylcyclopropenone sensitization with weekly scalp DPC. The sequencing used whole blood, collected in connection with sensitization to the hapten diphenylcyclopropenone (DPC). These receptors were collected from a woman aged 40 to 55 with alopecia areata. Some clones in this sample may be carry-over from other donors' samples.

The table lists this clonotype with a few counts. V usage is TRBV28 and J usage is TRBJ2-1; D might be TRBD2 (6 bases). The CDR3 is 14 amino acids. The V gene lost 7 bases and the J gene lost 5 bases, with 15 bases spanning the gap. The V gene's germline CDR1 is MDHEN and CDR2 SYDVKM. As DNA, the CDR3 is TGTGCCAGCAACCCCACGGGGGTGGACAATGAGCAGTTCTTC. Its protein is CASNPTGVDNEQFF.

J is TRBJ1-1 and V is TRBV6-5, with 7 bases matching TRBD1. This CDR3 is built from 13 residues. Losses at the gene ends were 10 bases for V and 1 base for J; bases not matched to a gene: 6. Germline V gene sequence: CDR1 MNHEY, CDR2 SVGAGI. In DNA form, the CDR3 reads TGTGCCACGAACAGGGGCTCGAACACTGAAGCTTTCTTT. It is translated as CATNRGSNTEAFF.

This clonotype was counted at least ten times. The chain has TRBV7-2 and TRBJ2-3; D is unresolved. Germline CDR1 and CDR2: SGHTA and FQGNSA. Deletions cut 5 bases from V and 3 bases from J, with 9 bases between. This CDR3 contains 13 residues. CDR3 bases: TGTGCCAGCAGCAACCTTTGGACAGATACGCAGTATTTT. This encodes CASSNLWTDTQYF.

This clonotype was seen more than once but under ten times. The rearrangement joins TRBV28 to TRBJ2-7; no reliable D call. This CDR3 has 12 residues. The germline V gene has CDR1 MDHEN and CDR2 SYDVKM. The V end was cut by 7 bases, the J end by 3 bases, with 10 bases between. The CDR3 loop reads CASTNRYYEQYF. The CDR3 DNA is TGTGCCAGCACCAACCGGTACTACGAGCAGTACTTC. Supplemented by reference TRBV28 and TRBJ2-7, the full variable domain reads DVKVTQSSRYLVKRTGEKVFLECVQDMDHENMFWYRQDPGLGLRLIYFSYDVKMKEKGDIPEGYSVSREKKERFSLILESASTNQTSMYLCASTNRYYEQYFGPGTRLTVT.

Many counts were recorded for this clonotype. Written as DNA, the CDR3 is TGTGCCAGTAGAATTCAGACGGGCAAAAACATTCAGTACTTC. As protein: CASRIQTGKNIQYF. The genes are TRBV19 and TRBJ2-4; D is unclear. Germline loops: CDR1 LNHDA, CDR2 SQIVND (reference sequence). Trimming took 6 bases from V and 3 from J, leaving 12 bases between them. The CDR3 sequence is 14 residues long.

This chain connects TRBV6-6 to TRBJ2-1; 13 positions match TRBD2. Looked up from germline, CDR1 is MNHNY and CDR2 is SVGAGI (reference sequence). The ends lost 0 bases at V and 2 bases at J; junction bases unmatched: 1. This CDR3 spans 17 amino acids. CDR3 region: CASSYSGLAGAYNEQFF. The CDR3 bases are TGTGCCAGCAGTTACTCCGGACTAGCGGGGGCCTACAATGAGCAGTTCTTC.

This clonotype has just a few counts. The chain employs TRBV14 and TRBJ2-7; D unclear. The CDR3 sequence is 14 residues long. V was cut by 2 bases and J by 0 bases, with 8 bases left in between. Germline V gene lookup returns CDR1 SGHDN and CDR2 FVKESK. In nucleotides, the CDR3 is TGTGCCAGCAGCCAATCGGTCGGCTCCTACGAGCAGTACTTC. This translates into CASSQSVGSYEQYF.

Many counts were recorded for this clonotype. The chain combines TRBV29-1 with TRBJ1-4, with D hard to call. CDR1 SQVTM and CDR2 ANQGSEA come from the germline V gene. CDR3 length: 13 residues. V was cut by 8 bases and J by 0 bases, with 10 bases left in between. CDR3 amino acids: CSTTSATNEKLFF. The CDR3 region has the DNA TGCAGCACGACAAGTGCAACTAATGAAAAACTGTTTTTT.

This clonotype occurred a few times. V and J are TRBV9 and TRBJ2-2; D is possibly TRBD2 (6 bases). Trimming left V 2 bases short and J 4 bases short, with 9 bases between. Per the germline V gene, CDR1 is SGDLS and CDR2 is YYNGEE. This CDR3 has 14 residues. The CDR3, as DNA: TGTGCCAGCAGCGTTAAGGGAGGCACCGGGGAGCTGTTTTTT. Its protein is CASSVKGGTGELFF.

The table lists this clonotype with many counts. The chain has TRBV4-3 and TRBJ1-6; the D gene is possibly TRBD1 (6 bases). This CDR3 comprises 16 residues. Trimming pared 0 bases from V and 10 bases from J, leaving 16 bases between. CDR1 and CDR2 from the germline V gene are LGHNA and YSLEER. DNA for the CDR3: TGCGCCAGCAGCCAAGAGGGCAACAGGGTAATCTCACCCCTCCACTTT. Amino acids: CASSQEGNRVISPLHF.

Points on this clonotype: A much larger clonotype is one base distant, so this may be a read error. The CDR3 ends on some other residue instead of the conserved phenylalanine or tryptophan, so this is likely a read error. The chain uses TRBV19 and TRBJ2-5; 8 bases map to TRBD1. The CDR3 sequence is 13 residues long. From germline, CDR1 is LNHDA and CDR2 SQIVND (reference sequence). The V gene end was trimmed by 5 bases and the J gene end by 4 bases; junction bases not matched to a gene: 3. As DNA, the CDR3 is TGTGCCAGTAGTGCGGGACAGGCAGAGACCCAGTACCTC. It is translated as CASSAGQAETQYL.

This chain links TRBV9 with TRBJ1-4; 8 nucleotides line up with TRBD1. The CDR3 is 15 amino acids. Per germline, CDR1 SGDLS and CDR2 YYNGEE. The trim removed 4 bases at V and 8 bases at J, leaving 10 bases unmatched. The DNA of the CDR3 is TGTGCCAGCAGCAAAACCAGGGGGCTTGGAGAAAAACTGTTTTTT. This translates into CASSKTRGLGEKLFF.

This clonotype showed up just a few times. V is TRBV30 and J is TRBJ1-6; unclear D gene. CDR1 is GTSNPN and CDR2 is SVGIG in the germline V gene (reference sequence). The CDR3 extends over 12 amino acids. Trimming left V 2 bases short and J 6 bases short, with 5 bases between. CDR3 coding DNA: TGTGCCTGGAGTTCTACTAATTCACCCCTCCACTTT. This codes for CAWSSTNSPLHF. Supplemented by reference TRBV30 and TRBJ1-6, the full variable domain reads SQTIHQWPATLVQPVGSPLSLECTVEGTSNPNLYWYRQAAGRGLQLLFYSVGIGQISSEVPQNLSASRPQDRQFILSSKKLLLSDSGFYLCAWSSTNSPLHFGNGTRLTVT.

This clonotype was seen more than once but under ten times. This chain links TRBV3-1 with TRBJ1-3; D is unclear. V was clipped by 5 bases and J by 0 bases, with 2 bases between them. CDR3 length equals 12 residues. Looked up from germline, CDR1 is LGHDT and CDR2 is YNNKEL (reference sequence). The chain's CDR3 is CASSFSGNTIYF. The CDR3 nucleotides read TGTGCCAGCAGCTTCTCTGGAAACACCATATATTTT.

In its sample, this clonotype was seen many times. The chain links TRBV7-9 to TRBJ2-4; D gene ambiguous. Germline CDR1 is SEHNR and CDR2 is FQNEAQ (reference sequence). Deletions cut 4 bases from V and 4 bases from J, with 11 bases between. This CDR3 is 14 amino acids long. For the CDR3, the DNA is TGTGCCAGCAGCTCGCCACTGGAAAAAAACATTCAGTACTTC. This sequence encodes CASSSPLEKNIQYF.

This clonotype came up many times. The chain carries TRBV29-1 and TRBJ2-6; D unclear. Trimming cost V 3 bases and J 0 bases, with 6 bases left between them. This CDR3 has 14 residues. CDR1 and CDR2 (germline): SQVTM, ANQGSEA. CDR3 sequence (DNA): TGCAGCGTTGACCTATACTCTGGGGCCAACGTCCTGACTTTC. Amino acid sequence: CSVDLYSGANVLTF. The full variable domain, in which reference TRBV29-1 and TRBJ2-6 provide the parts outside the CDR3, is SAVISQKPSRDICQRGTSLTIQCQVDSQVTMMFWYRQQPGQSLTLIATANQGSEATYESGFVIDKFPISRPNLTFSTLTVSNMSPEDSSIYLCSVDLYSGANVLTFGAGSRLTVL.

This clonotype was seen repeatedly, ten times or more. The chain has TRBV6-5 and TRBJ2-7; D unclear. The CDR3 covers 16 residues. Germline CDR1 MNHEY, CDR2 SVGAGI. V was cut by 0 bases and J by 4 bases, with 16 bases left in between. This CDR3 reads CASSYSIQWSMYEQYF. The DNA of the CDR3 is TGTGCCAGCAGTTACTCTATCCAGTGGAGTATGTACGAGCAGTACTTC.